Each of the 16 T cell receptor beta chains below was sequenced from the same sample in a study of control samples from healthy donors and cancer patients. The data were produced by immunoSEQ multiplex PCR, yet TCRdb's version contains in-frame clones alone and is incomplete. The top ten clones hold 15% to 17% of a sample with about 68,000 clones, approximately 83% of them seen once. The specimen was blood. These receptors all come from a man in his 60s in good health.

This chain joins TRBV16 and TRBJ1-2; D not certain. Germline V CDR1 and CDR2: KGHSY, FQNENV. Trimming removed 4 bases from V and 4 bases from J, with 7 bases in between. CDR3 length equals 12 residues. The CDR3 bases are TGTGCCAGCAGCCTGTACAGCTATGGCTACACCTTC. Translated, it gives CASSLYSYGYTF.

The CDR3 DNA reads TGTGCCAGCAGCCACGCTTGGACTAGCGGGAGGAGCATCTACAATGAGCAGTTCTTC. It specifies CASSHAWTSGRSIYNEQFF. V is TRBV9 and J is TRBJ2-1, with 14 bases identical to TRBD2. V shed 4 bases, J shed 3 bases, and the junction held 12 bases outside the gene matches. The CDR3 contains 19 residues. From germline, CDR1 is SGDLS and CDR2 YYNGEE. The entire variable domain, with the rest obtained from reference TRBV9 and TRBJ2-1, is as follows: DSGVTQTPKHLITATGQRVTLRCSPRSGDLSVYWYQQSLDQGLQFLIQYYNGEERAKGNILERFSAQQFPDLHSELNLSSLELGDSALYFCASSHAWTSGRSIYNEQFFGPGTRLTVL.

This chain joins TRBV4-2 and TRBJ1-3, with TRBD1 as a possible D gene (5 bases). Germline V gives CDR1 LGHNA, CDR2 YNFKEQ. The CDR3 sequence is 16 residues long. The V and J ends lost 1 base and 0 bases respectively, with 10 bases between them. CDR3 bases: TGTGCCAGCAGCCAAGGGGGCGGTAACTCTGGAAACACCATATATTTT. It encodes CASSQGGGNSGNTIYF.

The CDR3 nucleotides are TGCGCCAGCAGCCTCGGAGATCGGGCCGGGGAGCTGTTTTTT. This translates into CASSLGDRAGELFF. This chain joins TRBV5-1 and TRBJ2-2; D is unresolved. The CDR3 covers 14 residues. V lost 4 bases, J lost 6 bases, and 13 bases lay in between. CDR1 is SGHRS and CDR2 is YFSETQ in the germline V gene.

The chain joins TRBV7-2 to TRBJ2-2; weak D call: TRBD2 (5 bases). CDR1 and CDR2 from the germline V gene are SGHTA and FQGNSA. The CDR3 extends over 14 amino acids. The germline V and J ends were trimmed by 5 bases and 3 bases, with 10 bases remaining between them. The CDR3 spells CASSPTTYTGELFF. In DNA form, the CDR3 reads TGTGCCAGCAGCCCGACTACCTACACCGGGGAGCTGTTTTTT.

The V gene is TRBV4-2, the J gene TRBJ1-5; D may be TRBD1 (6 bases). Germline CDR1 and CDR2: LGHNA and YNFKEQ. Trimming took 7 bases from V and 6 from J, leaving 19 bases between them. The CDR3 covers 15 residues. For the CDR3, the DNA is TGTGCCAGCAAGGAGACTACAGGGTTGAGTCAGCCCCAGCATTTT. Translated: CASKETTGLSQPQHF.

The J gene is TRBJ2-2, the V gene TRBV5-1, with 10 bases fitting TRBD1. There are 15 residues in the CDR3. The V gene's germline CDR1 is SGHRS and CDR2 YFSETQ. Trimming at V came to 5 bases and at J to 5 bases, leaving 6 bases not matched to a gene. CDR3 sequence: CASRPGQGITGELFF. The DNA of the CDR3 is TGCGCCAGCAGACCGGGACAGGGGATAACCGGGGAGCTGTTTTTT.

The chain is built from TRBV5-1 and TRBJ2-1; the match to TRBD2 covers 15 bases. This CDR3 has 17 amino acids. Germline loops: CDR1 SGHRS, CDR2 YFSETQ. V shed 4 bases and J 4 bases; nucleotides not matched to a gene: 6. CDR3 sequence: CASSRGLAGGEYNEQFF. In DNA, the CDR3 is TGCGCCAGCAGCCGCGGACTAGCGGGAGGGGAATACAATGAGCAGTTCTTC. The whole variable domain, filled in from reference TRBV5-1 and TRBJ2-1, reads KAGVTQTPRYLIKTRGQQVTLSCSPISGHRSVSWYQQTPGQGLQFLFEYFSETQRNKGNFPGRFSGRQFSNSRSEMNVSTLELGDSALYLCASSRGLAGGEYNEQFFGPGTRLTVL.

This clone was detected a few times. The chain links TRBV12-3 or TRBV12-4 to TRBJ1-5, with 7 bases identical to TRBD1. This CDR3 region has 13 residues. Unmatched junction bases numbered 3, after V lost 3 bases and J lost 7 bases. The CDR3 reads CASSLTGIQPQHF. The CDR3 nucleotides are TGTGCCAGCAGTTTGACAGGGATCCAGCCCCAGCATTTT.

The chain combines TRBV6-5 with TRBJ2-1, with TRBD1 matching over 9 bases. Looked up from germline, CDR1 is MNHEY and CDR2 is SVGAGI. The CDR3 consists of 15 residues. V lost 8 bases and J lost 5; bases outside the gene matches: 10. The CDR3 region has the DNA TGTGCCAGCTCCGATGGGGGGACAGGGAACAATGAGCAGTTCTTC. Protein sequence: CASSDGGTGNNEQFF.

The chain has TRBV25-1 and TRBJ1-3; D is unclear. The ends were cut back, 7 bases at V and 0 bases at J, with 7 bases in the middle. Per the germline V gene, CDR1 is MGHDK and CDR2 is SYGVNS. The CDR3 has 13 amino acids. CDR3 sequence: CASMRDSGNTIYF. The CDR3 bases are TGTGCCAGCATGAGGGACTCTGGAAACACCATATATTTT. The entire variable domain, with the rest obtained from reference TRBV25-1 and TRBJ1-3, is as follows: EADIYQTPRYLVIGTGKKITLECSQTMGHDKMYWYQQDPGMELHLIHYSYGVNSTEKGDLSSESTVSRIRTEHFPLTLESARPSHTSQYLCASMRDSGNTIYFGEGSWLTVV.

The rearrangement joins TRBV25-1 to TRBJ1-2; a weak D match, TRBD1 (6 bases). V was cut by 3 bases and J by 7 bases, with 18 bases left in between. The length of the CDR3 is 15 residues. Germline V CDR1 and CDR2: MGHDK, SYGVNS. This CDR3 reads CASSDGGGGSGGYTF. The CDR3, as DNA: TGTGCCAGCAGTGATGGGGGCGGCGGGTCGGGTGGCTACACCTTC.

Details on this clone: No conserved phenylalanine or tryptophan ends this CDR3, so it is likely a read error. The DNA is omitted, as the CDR3 cannot be located on it reliably, and the CDR3 follows TCRdb's listing. The CDR3 loop is CGPPRGYRSR. V usage is TRBV7-5 and J usage is TRBJ1-6; the listed D gene, TRBD1, was not tested against the DNA. TRBV7-5 counts as a pseudogene. The CDR3 has 10 amino acids, counting both end residues.

The V and J genes are TRBV14 and TRBJ2-2, with D unclear. The V end was cut by 0 bases, the J end by 5 bases, with 7 bases between. The germline V gene has CDR1 SGHDN and CDR2 FVKESK. The CDR3 contains 14 residues. CDR3: CASSQESRTGELFF. For the CDR3, the DNA is TGTGCCAGCAGCCAAGAGTCTAGGACCGGGGAGCTGTTTTTT.

The rearrangement links TRBV7-9 to TRBJ1-5; possibly TRBD1 for D (5 bases). The CDR3 contains 17 residues. The V gene lost 0 bases and the J gene lost 4 bases, with 16 bases spanning the gap. The germline V gene encodes CDR1 SEHNR and CDR2 FQNEAQ (reference sequence). The CDR3 coding sequence is TGTGCCAGCAGCTTAGCGGTGAAAGGGGCTAAAAATCAGCCCCAGCATTTT. This sequence encodes CASSLAVKGAKNQPQHF.

With regard to this clone: Other DNA sequences in this sample translate to the same CDR3. This chain links TRBV6-2 or TRBV6-3 with TRBJ2-6, with D possibly being TRBD1 or TRBD2 (5 bases each). Trimming took off 2 bases at V and 0 bases at J, with 5 bases between the two ends. CDR3 length equals 15 residues. The germline gives CDR1 MNHEY, CDR2 SVGEGT. CDR3 residues: CASSYGGSGANVLTF. CDR3 nucleotides: TGTGCCAGCAGTTACGGGGGCTCTGGGGCCAACGTCCTGACTTTC.